A single sample is the source of the 21 T cell receptor beta chains below, sequenced in a study of cytomegalovirus exposure and HLA in healthy donors. Primers for the PCR totalled 60 Vbeta and 13 Jbeta. Using immunoSEQ multiplex PCR, the repertoire was profiled, and TCRdb retains in-frame clones only, with some absent. The data contain approximately 110,000 clones, approximately 80% of them singletons. Sequencing was done on a sample of PBMCs. The source of these receptors is a middle-aged woman in good health and CMV-seropositive.

The V and J genes are TRBV2 and TRBJ1-5, with 7 bases lining up with TRBD1. Trimming at V came to 6 bases and at J to 2 bases, leaving 4 bases not matched to a gene. This CDR3 is 14 amino acids long. Germline V lookup: CDR1 SNHLY, CDR2 FYNNEI. The CDR3 DNA follows: TGTGCCAGCAGCCTAGGACAGGGCAATCAGCCCCAGCATTTT. As protein: CASSLGQGNQPQHF.

The rearrangement uses TRBV19 and TRBJ2-7; D is possibly TRBD1 (5 bases). The CDR3 contains 15 residues. V was cut by 3 bases and J by 2 bases, with 14 bases left in between. Germline lookup yields CDR1 LNHDA and CDR2 SQIVND (reference sequence). The CDR3 here is CASSITRDPAYEQYF. Written as DNA, the CDR3 is TGTGCCAGTAGTATTACCAGGGATCCAGCCTACGAGCAGTACTTC.

The chain has TRBV2 and TRBJ2-2; 7 bases map to TRBD2. Germline lookup yields CDR1 SNHLY and CDR2 FYNNEI. The V gene end was trimmed by 4 bases and the J gene end by 4 bases; junction bases not matched to a gene: 0. This CDR3 has 13 amino acids. CDR3 amino acids: CASSGGGTGELFF. In DNA, the CDR3 is TGTGCCAGCAGTGGGGGGGGCACCGGGGAGCTGTTTTTT.

The chain couples TRBV5-1 to TRBJ2-3; TRBD2 matches 8 bases. Trimming cost V 0 bases and J 4 bases; bases outside gene matches: 4. Germline V CDR1 and CDR2: SGHRS, YFSETQ. The CDR3 consists of 15 residues. The CDR3 here is CASSLDGTSSDTQYF. The CDR3 nucleotides are TGCGCCAGCAGCTTGGACGGGACTAGTTCAGATACGCAGTATTTT.

CDR3 sequence (DNA): TGTGCCAGCAGACAGTTACTGAACACTGAAGCTTTCTTT. Translating it yields CASRQLLNTEAFF. The gene calls are TRBV6-1 and TRBJ1-1; D unclear. There are 13 residues in the CDR3. Germline CDR1 and CDR2: MNHNS and SASEGT. V was shortened by 6 bases and J by 0 bases, with 8 bases between the two germline ends.

V and J are TRBV9 and TRBJ2-1; 7 nucleotides agree with TRBD2. The V segment lost 4 bases and the J segment 10 bases; nucleotides outside the gene matches: 14. The germline CDR1 and CDR2 sequences are SGDLS and YYNGEE. The CDR3 length is 15 residues. CDR3 bases: TGTGCCAGCAGCCCTTACCCGGGAGCGGGATTGGAGCAGTTCTTC. This translates into CASSPYPGAGLEQFF.

V and J are TRBV7-6 and TRBJ2-1; 11 nucleotides line up with TRBD2. From germline, CDR1 is SGHVS and CDR2 FNYEAQ. J was trimmed by 7 bases and V by 6 bases; bases with no gene match: 8. The CDR3 contains 15 residues. The DNA of the CDR3 is TGTGCCAGCAGTCCTGAACTAGCGGGAGTAAATGAGCAGTTCTTC. It is translated as CASSPELAGVNEQFF.

V is TRBV5-6 and J is TRBJ2-2; D is ambiguous. The CDR3 has 15 amino acids. Trimming shortened V by 1 base and J by 1 base, and 8 bases separated the two germline ends. CDR1 and CDR2 from the germline V gene are SGHDT and YYEEEE. The CDR3 DNA is TGTGCCAGCAGCTTGTTGACTCGGAACACCGGGGAGCTGTTTTTT. This gives the protein CASSLLTRNTGELFF.

The V gene is TRBV4-1, the J gene TRBJ2-7; 13 bases match TRBD2. The V segment lost 4 bases and the J segment 0 bases; nucleotides outside the gene matches: 3. Germline CDR1 is MGHRA and CDR2 is YSYEKL. This CDR3 contains 16 residues. The CDR3 DNA reads TGCGCCAGCAGCCTCAGGACTAGCGGGAGCTCCTACGAGCAGTACTTC. This codes for CASSLRTSGSSYEQYF.

This sequence joins TRBV19 and TRBJ2-7, with a possible D match to TRBD2 (5 bases). V lost 5 bases and J lost 5, with 13 bases in between. Germline V gene lookup returns CDR1 LNHDA and CDR2 SQIVND (reference sequence). The CDR3 covers 13 residues. The CDR3 loop is CASSPGGLNEQYF. CDR3 sequence (DNA): TGTGCCAGTAGTCCCGGCGGGTTGAACGAGCAGTACTTC.

The chain recombines TRBV7-9 with TRBJ1-3, with 9 bases aligning to TRBD1. This CDR3 spans 16 amino acids. V trimming: 4 bases; J trimming: 3 bases; junction bases outside the gene matches: 7. Germline CDR1 reads SEHNR; CDR2 reads FQNEAQ (reference sequence). The CDR3 here is CASSSGTGFFGNTIYF. The CDR3, as DNA: TGTGCCAGCAGCTCTGGGACAGGGTTTTTTGGAAACACCATATATTTT.

The gene calls are TRBV6-1 and TRBJ2-2; D not resolved. This CDR3 comprises 18 residues. V lost 1 base to trimming and J lost 1 base, with 16 bases between them. Germline V gene lookup returns CDR1 MNHNS and CDR2 SASEGT. The CDR3 protein is CASSEVIAEPLNTGELFF. The CDR3 nucleotides read TGTGCCAGCAGTGAAGTTATCGCGGAGCCATTGAACACCGGGGAGCTGTTTTTT.

The chain is built from TRBV7-3 and TRBJ2-1; 12 nucleotides agree with TRBD2. With 4 bases clipped from V and 10 bases from J, the junction kept 8 bases outside the gene matches. There are 15 residues in the CDR3. Germline V lookup: CDR1 SGHTA, CDR2 FQGTGA. The CDR3 nucleotides are TGTGCCAGCAGCTCCCGACTAGCGGGAGATAGCGAGCAGTTCTTC. Amino acid sequence: CASSSRLAGDSEQFF.

J is TRBJ2-2 and V is TRBV10-1; 10 nucleotides align to TRBD2. The CDR3 sequence is 16 residues long. The V and J ends lost 2 bases and 7 bases, in that order; junction bases with no gene match: 7. CDR1 WNHNN and CDR2 SYGVQD come from the germline V gene (reference sequence). CDR3: CASSETSGMAGGELFF. DNA for the CDR3: TGCGCCAGCAGTGAGACTAGCGGGATGGCCGGCGGGGAGCTGTTTTTT.

This chain links TRBV20-1 with TRBJ1-2; no clear D gene. Germline CDR1 DFQATT, CDR2 SNEGSKA (reference sequence). The CDR3 contains 11 residues. The DNA of the CDR3 is TGCATTCCAATGGTACCGGATGGCTACACCTTC. It translates to CIPMVPDGYTF.

This chain joins TRBV4-1 and TRBJ1-5; a possible D gene is TRBD1 (5 bases). The germline gives CDR1 MGHRA, CDR2 YSYEKL. The CDR3 is 18 amino acids. Between the trimmed V and J ends, which lost 0 bases and 1 base, there was a span of 16 bases. The CDR3 region is CASSQDRRGGESNQPQHF. Written as DNA, the CDR3 is TGCGCCAGCAGCCAAGATCGACGGGGAGGGGAGAGCAATCAGCCCCAGCATTTT.

V and J are TRBV9 and TRBJ2-3; D gene unclear. Germline CDR1 reads SGDLS; CDR2 reads YYNGEE. The CDR3 extends over 16 amino acids. Between the trimmed V and J ends, which lost 0 bases and 2 bases, there was a span of 13 bases. In DNA form, the CDR3 reads TGTGCCAGCAGCGTAGGAATAGAAGTCTTCACAGATACGCAGTATTTT. Its translation: CASSVGIEVFTDTQYF.

The chain combines TRBV5-1 with TRBJ2-1; 8 nucleotides match TRBD2. CDR1 is SGHRS, CDR2 YFSETQ, per germline. V shed 1 base, J shed 8 bases, and the junction held 8 bases outside the gene matches. This CDR3 has 15 amino acids. This CDR3 reads CASSLLTSGRDEQFF. CDR3 nucleotides: TGCGCCAGCAGCTTGCTAACTAGCGGCCGGGATGAGCAGTTCTTC.

The rearrangement joins TRBV27 to TRBJ2-7; tentatively, D is TRBD2 (5 bases). This CDR3 has 16 residues. V was pared by 5 bases and J by 5 bases, with 22 bases between. Germline CDR1 reads MNHEY; CDR2 reads SMNVEV (reference sequence). The chain's CDR3 is CASSPSPVGAPNEQYF. Written as DNA, the CDR3 is TGTGCCAGCAGTCCATCTCCAGTGGGAGCTCCTAACGAGCAGTACTTC.

CDR3 sequence reads: CASSQTSGREGNEQFF. The CDR3 DNA is TGCGCCAGCAGCCAGACTAGCGGGAGGGAAGGCAATGAGCAGTTCTTC. The rearrangement uses TRBV5-1 and TRBJ2-1, with 14 bases aligning to TRBD2. CDR1 is SGHRS, CDR2 YFSETQ, per germline. The CDR3 runs 16 residues. Germline trimming cut 4 bases from V and 6 bases from J; bases unmatched to any gene: 6.

The CDR3 region is CASRPLTGVNEQYF. The CDR3 nucleotides are TGTGCCAGCAGGCCATTGACAGGGGTCAACGAGCAGTACTTC. The V and J genes are TRBV2 and TRBJ2-7, with 8 bases fitting TRBD1. The germline gives CDR1 SNHLY, CDR2 FYNNEI. CDR3 length: 14 residues. The J segment lost 5 bases and the V segment lost 6 bases, leaving 9 bases of the junction unmatched.